This TCR beta chain came from a study of beta chain features in type 1 diabetes. Findings and limits, study-wide: A moderate, significant TCRB CDR3 shortening appeared in type 1 diabetes across four CD4+ subsets.

The investigators reverse transcribed all of the isolated RNA, so they sequenced expressed TCRB transcripts. The method was immunoSEQ multiplex PCR; TCRdb's version includes in-frame clones alone and lacks a portion of them. The sample carries about 650,000 clones, roughly an eighth recorded once. This CDR3 spans 14 amino acids. Trimming shortened V by 2 bases and J by 3 bases, and 9 bases separated the two germline ends. Germline V gene lookup returns CDR1 SGDLS and CDR2 YYNGEE. This clone was counted a few times. Its antigen is not identified. Other DNA sequences in this specimen translate into the identical CDR3.

Sequencing was performed on naive CD4+ T cells from blood. The receptor was isolated from a man aged 30 to 39 with type 1 diabetes. V gene TRBV9 combines with J gene TRBJ2-1, with D possibly TRBD2 on 5 matching bases. CDR3: CASSVERVYNEQFF. Here the CDR3 DNA reads TGTGCCAGCAGCGTTGAGAGGGTCTACAATGAGCAGTTCTTC.